A single T cell receptor beta chain is shown here with its context. Several immunoSEQ plates received, in even portions, the genomic DNA of each subset. Sequencing used immunoSEQ multiplex PCR; TCRdb keeps in-frame clones, though not all of them. This repertoire shows 550,000 to 850,000 clones, approximately 79% found once; its top ten account for 1.7%. Trimming left V 6 bases short and J 2 bases short, with 13 bases between. Germline loops: CDR1 SGHVS, CDR2 FQNEAQ. There are 14 residues in the CDR3. These data come from a study of shared clonotypes between healthy human individuals. Study overall: Donor ages ranged 18 to 49 years: a couple of women, a few men.

The donors, all of them Caucasian adults, lived in Nashville, Tennessee. CD4+ cells underwent separation, giving CD45RA+ naive and CD45RA-negative memory subsets. Material for sequencing was memory CD4+ T cells sorted from blood. The subset here: CD45RA-negative fraction. The gene calls are TRBV7-8 and TRBJ1-2, with D maybe TRBD1 (5 bases). The TCR was taken from a woman in her twenties or thirties in good health. The CDR3 DNA sequence: TGTGCCAGCAGGCCTAGGGAGGGGAACTATGGCTACACCTTC. Encoded protein: CASRPREGNYGYTF.